This T cell receptor (beta chain) was captured by sequencing in a study of blood T cells in healthy people across ages. The trim removed 5 bases at V and 0 bases at J, leaving 8 bases unmatched. The germline V gene encodes CDR1 MNHEY and CDR2 SMNVEV (reference sequence). The CDR3 sequence is 16 residues long. This clonotype appeared a few times. A sample-barcoded 5' primer and a J-beta primer mix were used in a second PCR of roughly 7 to 11 cycles. TCRdb analysed the 5' RACE reads with MiXCR anew, one entry per CDR3 protein. The sample lists more than 650,000 distinct CDR3 sequences, roughly 25% occurring once. In addition, the sample was reused for a study of T cells of mothers and their children. That publication notes: Some 2.8 million TCR beta reads per child versus over 9 million per mother.

The sample was blood. This receptor was obtained from a boy aged 5 to 17 in good health. The chain recombines TRBV27 with TRBJ2-3, with TRBD2 matching over 7 bases. The CDR3 nucleotides are TGTGCCAGCAGTCCCCCAAAAGCGGGGAGCACAGATACGCAGTATTTT. Its translation is CASSPPKAGSTDTQYF.